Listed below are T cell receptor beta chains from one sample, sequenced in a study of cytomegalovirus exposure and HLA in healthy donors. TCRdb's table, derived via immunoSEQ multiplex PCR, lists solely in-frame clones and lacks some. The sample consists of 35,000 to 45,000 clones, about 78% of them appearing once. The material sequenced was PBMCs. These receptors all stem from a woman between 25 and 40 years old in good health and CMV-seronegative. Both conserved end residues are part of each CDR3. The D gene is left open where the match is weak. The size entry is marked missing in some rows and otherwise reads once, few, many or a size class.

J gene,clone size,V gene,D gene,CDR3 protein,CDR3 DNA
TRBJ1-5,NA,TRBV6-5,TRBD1,CASSYYGQGGNQPQHF,TGTGCCAGCAGTTATTACGGACAGGGTGGGAATCAGCCCCAGCATTTT
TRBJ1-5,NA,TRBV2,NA,CASRGWGNQPQHF,TGTGCCAGCCGGGGTTGGGGCAATCAGCCCCAGCATTTT
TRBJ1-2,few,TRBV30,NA,CAWSKGANYGYTF,TGTGCCTGGAGTAAAGGAGCTAACTATGGCTACACCTTC
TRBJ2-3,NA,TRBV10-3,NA,CAISESDRITDTQYF,TGTGCCATCAGTGAGTCGGACAGAATCACAGATACGCAGTATTTT
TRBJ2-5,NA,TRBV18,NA,CASSPPSTGQETQYF,TGTGCCAGCTCACCACCGTCGACGGGGCAAGAGACCCAGTACTTC
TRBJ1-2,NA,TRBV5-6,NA,CASSLDYGSNYGYTF,TGTGCCAGCAGCTTGGACTACGGCAGTAACTATGGCTACACCTTC
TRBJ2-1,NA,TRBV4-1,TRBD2,CASSYRLAPGGNEQFF,TGCGCCAGCAGCTACAGACTAGCCCCTGGGGGCAATGAGCAGTTCTTC
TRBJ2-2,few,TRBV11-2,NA,CASSSYSSAGELFF,TGTGCCAGCAGCTCTTATAGCTCCGCCGGGGAGCTGTTTTTT
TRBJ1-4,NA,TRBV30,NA,CAWNLPYRPGQDLFF,TGTGCCTGGAATCTACCCTACAGACCGGGACAAGATCTGTTTTTT
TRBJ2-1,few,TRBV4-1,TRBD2,CASSQGSGGDLNEQFF,TGCGCCAGCAGCCAAGGAAGCGGGGGGGATCTCAATGAGCAGTTCTTC
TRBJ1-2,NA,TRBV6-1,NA,CASTAGDNYGYTF,TGTGCCAGCACGGCGGGGGATAACTATGGCTACACCTTC
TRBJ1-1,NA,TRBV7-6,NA,CASSLDRNTEAFF,TGTGCCAGCAGCTTAGACAGGAACACTGAAGCTTTCTTT
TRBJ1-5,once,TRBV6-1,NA,CASSELGAGQPQHF,TGTGCCAGCAGTGAGTTAGGGGCTGGCCAGCCCCAGCATTTT
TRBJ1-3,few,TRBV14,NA,CASSTSGNTIYF,TGTGCCAGCAGTACATCTGGAAACACCATATATTTT
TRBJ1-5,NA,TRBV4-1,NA,CASSQDPGNNQPQHF,TGCGCCAGCAGCCAAGATCCGGGGAATAATCAGCCCCAGCATTTT
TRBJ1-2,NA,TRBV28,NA,CASRPPGHVEGYTF,TGTGCCAGCAGACCGCCGGGACACGTGGAAGGCTACACCTTC
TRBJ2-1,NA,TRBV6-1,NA,CASSEAVDGYNEQFF,TGTGCCAGCAGTGAAGCGGTTGACGGGTACAATGAGCAGTTCTTC
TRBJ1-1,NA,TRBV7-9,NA,CASRSTGNTEAFF,TGTGCCAGCAGATCAACAGGGAACACTGAAGCTTTCTTT
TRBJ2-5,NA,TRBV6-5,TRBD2,CASSYSGTSGQETQYF,TGTGCCAGCAGTTACAGCGGGACTAGCGGACAAGAGACCCAGTACTTC
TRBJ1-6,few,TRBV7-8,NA,CASSSTRGSPLHF,TGTGCCAGCAGCAGTACCCGGGGTTCACCCCTCCACTTT
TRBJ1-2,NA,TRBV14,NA,CASSQSWSRIGYTF,TGTGCCAGCAGCCAATCCTGGAGTCGTATCGGCTACACCTTC
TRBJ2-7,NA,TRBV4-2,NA,CASSQDEGDAAYEQYF,TGTGCCAGCAGCCAAGACGAAGGGGATGCAGCCTACGAGCAGTACTTC
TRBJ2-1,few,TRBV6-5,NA,CASSYQAGEQFF,TGTGCCAGCAGTTACCAGGCGGGCGAGCAGTTCTTC
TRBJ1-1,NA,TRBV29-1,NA,CSVEDQRHPVEAFF,TGCAGCGTTGAAGATCAGAGACACCCAGTTGAAGCTTTCTTT
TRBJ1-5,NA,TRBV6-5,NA,CASGWAHNQPQHF,TGTGCCAGTGGGTGGGCACACAATCAGCCCCAGCATTTT
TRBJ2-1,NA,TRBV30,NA,CAWSVQVAHNEQFF,TGTGCCTGGAGTGTACAGGTAGCTCACAATGAGCAGTTCTTC
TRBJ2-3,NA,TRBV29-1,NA,CSVEQERTSTDTQYF,TGCAGCGTTGAACAGGAGCGGACTAGCACAGATACGCAGTATTTT
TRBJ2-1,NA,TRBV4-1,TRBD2,CASSAGTSPDNEQFF,TGCGCCAGCAGCGCCGGGACTAGCCCCGACAATGAGCAGTTCTTC
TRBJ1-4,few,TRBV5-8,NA,CASSLRGGGEKLFF,TGTGCCAGCAGCCTTCGGGGGGGAGGCGAAAAACTGTTTTTT
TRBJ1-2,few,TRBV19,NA,CASSAQGYGYGYTF,TGTGCCAGTAGTGCCCAGGGGTATGGCTATGGCTACACCTTC
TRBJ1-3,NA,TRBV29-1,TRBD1,CSAYSGTAGNTIYF,TGCAGCGCCTACTCCGGGACAGCGGGAAACACCATATATTTT
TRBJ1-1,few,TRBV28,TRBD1,CASSHRGEAFF,TGTGCCAGCAGTCACAGGGGTGAAGCTTTCTTT
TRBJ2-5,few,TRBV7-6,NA,CASSLGQAETQYF,TGTGCCAGCAGCTTAGGCCAGGCGGAGACCCAGTACTTC
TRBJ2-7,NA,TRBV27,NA,CASSLRGTFYEQYF,TGTGCCAGCAGTTTACGAGGGACTTTCTACGAGCAGTACTTC
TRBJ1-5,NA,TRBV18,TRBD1,CASSLRGDSNQPQHF,TGTGCCAGCTCCCTCAGGGGGGACAGCAATCAGCCCCAGCATTTT
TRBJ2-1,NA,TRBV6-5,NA,CASSPQGITYNEQFF,TGTGCCAGCAGCCCACAGGGAATTACCTACAATGAGCAGTTCTTC
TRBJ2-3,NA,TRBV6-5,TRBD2,CASSSGLAGGTDTQYF,TGTGCCAGCAGTTCGGGACTAGCGGGCGGCACAGATACGCAGTATTTT
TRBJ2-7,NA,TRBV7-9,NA,CASSASPAGEQYF,TGTGCCAGCAGCGCTTCCCCCGCGGGCGAGCAGTACTTC
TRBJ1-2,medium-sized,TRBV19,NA,CASSDDTYYGYTF,TGTGCCAGTAGTGACGACACCTACTATGGCTACACCTTC